The 29 T cell receptor beta chains in this list originate from one sample, sequenced in a study of blood T cell repertoires in COVID-19 (dated by TCRdb to about 2020). Libraries were constructed by the immunoSEQ multiplex PCR assay. The immuneACCESS repertoire file appears here via TCRdb, limited to in-frame rearrangements. These files lack a portion of the clones; in checked studies, under half of the deficit traces to unresolved V genes, and the cause of the others is not known. In all, the sample holds around 62,000 clones, and 88% of those were seen once. Together, the top ten hold over 9.5% of the sample. Sequencing was carried out using PBMCs or T cells enriched from blood (not recorded which). Source of these receptors: a woman in her thirties or forties who had recovered from COVID-19.

The table lists this clone with a count of one. The chain is built from TRBV29-1 and TRBJ1-2; maybe TRBD1 (5 bases). The CDR3 has 14 amino acids. Germline CDR1 SQVTM, CDR2 ANQGSEA. With 4 bases removed from V and 1 base from J, the gap between germline ends came to 13 bases. The CDR3 nucleotides read TGCAGCGTTGTTGAGACAGCCTATAACTATGGCTACACCTTC. It yields the protein CSVVETAYNYGYTF. Using reference TRBV29-1 and TRBJ1-2 for the parts outside the CDR3, the full variable domain is SAVISQKPSRDICQRGTSLTIQCQVDSQVTMMFWYRQQPGQSLTLIATANQGSEATYESGFVIDKFPISRPNLTFSTLTVSNMSPEDSSIYLCSVVETAYNYGYTFGSGTRLTVV.

Only one count was recorded for this clone. The genes are TRBV5-1 and TRBJ2-7; 12 bases line up with TRBD1. Germline trimming cut 7 bases from V and 2 bases from J; bases unmatched to any gene: 7. Germline CDR1 reads SGHRS; CDR2 reads YFSETQ. The CDR3 loop spans 15 amino acids. In DNA, the CDR3 is TGCGCCAGCGCCAACCGGGACAGGGGGCCCTACGAGCAGTACTTC. As protein: CASANRDRGPYEQYF.

V gene TRBV3-1 (or the pseudogene TRBV3-2) combines with J gene TRBJ1-6; D unclear. The CDR3 runs 15 residues. Germline CDR1 and CDR2: LGHDT and YNNKEL (reference sequence). V lost 3 bases and J lost 7, with 13 bases in between. The CDR3 DNA is TGTGCCAGCAGCCAGCTTCGATCGGGGAATTCACCCCTCCACTTT. Translation gives CASSQLRSGNSPLHF.

This chain uses TRBV6-5 with TRBJ1-1, with TRBD1 as a possible D gene (6 bases). CDR3 size: 14 residues. Between the trimmed V and J ends, which lost 0 bases and 10 bases, there was a span of 15 bases. The germline gives CDR1 MNHEY, CDR2 SVGAGI. Here the CDR3 reads CASSYSMGPGVAFF. DNA for the CDR3: TGTGCCAGCAGTTACTCGATGGGGCCAGGGGTAGCTTTCTTT.

This clone was found once. The chain is built from TRBV5-1 and TRBJ2-4, with D tentatively TRBD1 (6 bases). CDR1 and CDR2 (germline): SGHRS, YFSETQ. With 2 bases removed from V and 11 bases from J, the gap between germline ends came to 23 bases. This CDR3 comprises 16 residues. The CDR3 region has the DNA TGCGCCAGCAGCTTAGAACCAGGGGCAGGGTTGGAGGTTCAGTACTTC. Translating gives CASSLEPGAGLEVQYF.

This clone has just one count. This chain joins TRBV20-1 and TRBJ1-1, with 7 bases lining up with TRBD1. J was trimmed by 8 bases and V by 6 bases; bases with no gene match: 6. Germline lookup yields CDR1 DFQATT and CDR2 SNEGSKA (reference sequence). The CDR3 is 11 amino acids. CDR3 in amino acids: CSANRDREAFF. For the CDR3, the DNA is TGCAGTGCAAACCGGGACAGAGAAGCTTTCTTT.

CDR3: CASSQPRGGCRGTGELFF. In DNA form, the CDR3 reads TGTGCCAGCAGCCAACCCAGGGGCGGTTGCCGGGGCACCGGGGAGCTGTTTTTT. The chain is built from TRBV14 and TRBJ2-2, with a weak D call TRBD1 (6 bases). Germline assignment: CDR1 SGHDN and CDR2 FVKESK. This CDR3 comprises 18 residues. The V end lost 2 bases, the J end lost 4 bases, and 20 bases lay between the germline ends.

This rearrangement joins TRBV6-1 to TRBJ2-7, with TRBD1 matching over 9 bases. V shed 8 bases and J 4 bases; nucleotides not matched to a gene: 6. CDR3 size: 13 residues. Looked up from germline, CDR1 is MNHNS and CDR2 is SASEGT. This CDR3 reads CASSRDRVYEQYF. DNA of the CDR3: TGTGCCAGCTCCCGGGACAGGGTTTACGAGCAGTACTTC.

The V gene is TRBV5-1, the J gene TRBJ2-7, with 7 positions matching TRBD1. The junction had 9 bases not matched to a gene; V was cut back by 0 bases and J by 3 bases. This CDR3 has 16 amino acids. Looked up from germline, CDR1 is SGHRS and CDR2 is YFSETQ. This CDR3 is CASSLVSTGNFYEQYF. DNA of the CDR3: TGCGCCAGCAGCTTGGTCTCGACAGGGAATTTCTACGAGCAGTACTTC.

This clone appeared a few times. The V call is TRBV29-1, the J call TRBJ1-2; a possible D gene is TRBD1 (5 bases). The CDR3 sequence is 12 residues long. Trimming stripped 8 bases from V and 6 bases from J, with 16 bases between. Germline V CDR1 and CDR2: SQVTM, ANQGSEA. CDR3 in DNA: TGCAGCACCTCGGGGGGAGGCGATGGCTACACCTTC. Its translation: CSTSGGGDGYTF.

The chain carries TRBV4-1 and TRBJ2-5; 7 positions match TRBD2. Germline V lookup: CDR1 MGHRA, CDR2 YSYEKL. Losses at the gene ends were 1 base for V and 4 bases for J; bases not matched to a gene: 6. CDR3 length: 15 amino acids. CDR3 loop: CASSQVLGRGETQYF. The CDR3 nucleotides are TGCGCCAGCAGCCAAGTTTTGGGGAGGGGAGAGACCCAGTACTTC.

This clone was counted a single time. The rearrangement joins TRBV7-8 to TRBJ1-2; 8 nucleotides align to TRBD1. CDR3 length equals 16 residues. V lost 5 bases to trimming and J lost 5 bases; unmatched junction nucleotides: 13. The germline V gene has CDR1 SGHVS and CDR2 FQNEAQ. CDR3 amino acids: CASSAAYRDRLYGYTF. In DNA, the CDR3 is TGTGCCAGCAGCGCAGCGTACCGGGACAGGCTTTATGGCTACACCTTC.

The chain is built from TRBV7-2 and TRBJ2-1, with 7 bases identical to TRBD2. The germline V gene has CDR1 SGHTA and CDR2 FQGNSA. This CDR3 is built from 13 residues. V shed 1 base and J 7 bases; nucleotides not matched to a gene: 1. CDR3 DNA sequence: TGTGCCAGCAGCTTAGGACTAGCTAATGAGCAGTTCTTC. This translates into CASSLGLANEQFF.

V usage is TRBV13 and J usage is TRBJ2-7, with 7 bases aligning to TRBD1. CDR1 PRHDT and CDR2 FYEKMQ come from the germline V gene (reference sequence). The J segment lost 1 base and the V segment lost 4 bases, leaving 7 bases of the junction unmatched. This CDR3 spans 15 amino acids. In nucleotides, the CDR3 is TGTGCCAGCAGCTCTCGGACAGGTCGGTCCTACGAGCAGTACTTC. It translates to CASSSRTGRSYEQYF.

This clone was seen a handful of times. The chain uses TRBV10-1 and TRBJ1-5; a possible D gene is TRBD1 (5 bases). Trimming cost V 0 bases and J 7 bases, with 13 bases left between them. The CDR3 is made up of 15 amino acids. Looked up from germline, CDR1 is WNHNN and CDR2 is SYGVQD (reference sequence). The CDR3 loop reads CASSESGAGRQPQHF. The DNA of the CDR3 is TGCGCCAGCAGTGAGTCCGGTGCGGGGCGGCAGCCCCAGCATTTT.

The chain carries TRBV4-1 and TRBJ2-3; 9 bases match TRBD1. V was clipped by 4 bases and J by 1 base; unmatched bases: 3. This CDR3 is built from 15 residues. Germline V gives CDR1 MGHRA, CDR2 YSYEKL. CDR3 loop: CASSPTGGGTDTQYF. CDR3 sequence (DNA): TGCGCCAGCAGCCCGACAGGGGGAGGCACAGATACGCAGTATTTT.

This chain joins TRBV19 and TRBJ2-2; 7 positions agree with TRBD2. With 3 bases clipped from V and 4 bases from J, the junction kept 2 bases outside the gene matches. The CDR3 has 14 residues. In germline, CDR1 is LNHDA, CDR2 SQIVND (reference sequence). The CDR3 coding sequence is TGTGCCAGTAGTATTTGGGGGGGCACCGGGGAGCTGTTTTTT. Amino acid sequence: CASSIWGGTGELFF.

The V call is TRBV6-5, the J call TRBJ1-2; TRBD1 aligns across 7 bases. Germline-derived CDR1 and CDR2 are MNHEY and SVGAGI. The CDR3 consists of 13 residues. V gave up 5 bases and J gave up 4 bases; unmatched junction bases: 4. The DNA of the CDR3 is TGTGCCAGCAGTAGGGACAGTCTCTATGGCTACACCTTC. Protein product: CASSRDSLYGYTF.

The CDR3: CASSLVRGGDEQFF. In DNA, the CDR3 is TGTGCCAGCAGCTTGGTCAGGGGTGGCGATGAGCAGTTCTTC. The V gene is TRBV5-4, the J gene TRBJ2-1; D possibly corresponds to TRBD1 (6 bases). CDR1 is SGHNT and CDR2 is YYREEE in the germline V gene (reference sequence). Trimming took off 0 bases at V and 8 bases at J, with 12 bases between the two ends. This CDR3 has 14 amino acids.

The gene calls are TRBV19 and TRBJ1-6, with no clear D. The CDR3 consists of 14 residues. Germline CDR1 reads LNHDA; CDR2 reads SQIVND (reference sequence). Trimming pared 3 bases from V and 6 bases from J, leaving 9 bases between. CDR3 sequence: CASSIEGLNSPLHF. The CDR3 nucleotides are TGTGCCAGTAGTATCGAGGGTCTTAATTCACCCCTCCACTTT. The complete variable domain, with remaining parts taken from reference TRBV19 and TRBJ1-6, reads DGGITQSPKYLFRKEGQNVTLSCEQNLNHDAMYWYRQDPGQGLRLIYYSQIVNDFQKGDIAEGYSVSREKKESFPLTVTSAQKNPTAFYLCASSIEGLNSPLHFGNGTRLTVT.

The V gene is TRBV3-1 (or the pseudogene TRBV3-2), the J gene TRBJ2-4; 10 bases are shared with TRBD2. After removal of 0 bases from V and 6 bases from J, the junction contained 2 bases not matched to a gene. There are 15 residues in the CDR3. CDR1 is LGHDT, CDR2 YNNKEL, per germline (reference sequence). The CDR3 region is CASSQDIAGGNIQYF. The CDR3 nucleotides are TGTGCCAGCAGCCAAGATATAGCGGGGGGAAACATTCAGTACTTC.

This clone was detected only once. This CDR3 is CASSEIRGIGNTIYF. The DNA of the CDR3 is TGCGCCAGCAGTGAGATAAGGGGGATTGGAAACACCATATATTTT. The chain joins TRBV10-2 to TRBJ1-3, with a weak D call TRBD1 (6 bases). The germline V and J ends were trimmed by 2 bases and 3 bases, with 11 bases remaining between them. Looked up from germline, CDR1 is WSHSY and CDR2 is SAAADI. This CDR3 spans 15 amino acids.

This rearrangement joins TRBV29-1 to TRBJ1-4; maybe TRBD1 (5 bases). Trimming pared 7 bases from V and 6 bases from J, leaving 15 bases between. CDR1 and CDR2 from the germline V gene are SQVTM and ANQGSEA. This CDR3 is 13 amino acids long. CDR3: CSAQWGGDEKLFF. For the CDR3, the DNA is TGCAGCGCCCAATGGGGGGGGGATGAAAAACTGTTTTTT.

The CDR3: CASSLIVPSPGGLDNEQFF. The CDR3 bases are TGTGCCAGCAGCTTAATAGTGCCGTCGCCAGGGGGGTTGGACAATGAGCAGTTCTTC. The chain links TRBV11-2 to TRBJ2-1, with D possibly TRBD1 on 7 matching bases. The V end lost 2 bases, the J end lost 5 bases, and 25 bases lay between the germline ends. Looked up from germline, CDR1 is SGHAT and CDR2 is FQNNGV. The CDR3 extends over 19 amino acids.

V is TRBV19 and J is TRBJ1-2; no reliable D call. V gave up 6 bases and J gave up 7 bases, with 21 bases separating them. The CDR3 has 15 residues. Germline assignment: CDR1 LNHDA and CDR2 SQIVND (reference sequence). The CDR3 here is CASSPRLGLTVGYTF. The CDR3, as DNA: TGTGCCAGTAGCCCCAGACTAGGGCTTACCGTTGGCTACACCTTC.

V usage is TRBV6-6 and J usage is TRBJ1-2, with no clear D. The ends were cut back, 6 bases at V and 5 bases at J, with 7 bases in the middle. The CDR3 is 11 residues long. Germline V CDR1 and CDR2: MNHNY, SVGAGI (reference sequence). The CDR3 loop is CASSHLYGYTF. The CDR3 region has the DNA TGTGCCAGCAGCCACCTATATGGCTACACCTTC.

As for this clone: One end of the junction does not line up with germline, which may come from a read error. V is TRBV15 and J is TRBJ2-1; TRBD2 matches 9 bases. The CDR3 consists of 15 residues. The germline V gene has CDR1 LNHNV and CDR2 YYDKDF (reference sequence). The CDR3, as DNA: TGTGCCACCAGGAGAGGCGGGGGGGCCCTCCCTGAGCAGTTCTTC. The encoded protein is CATRRGGGALPEQFF.

The chain uses TRBV4-1 and TRBJ2-2; D possibly corresponds to TRBD2 (5 bases). Looked up from germline, CDR1 is MGHRA and CDR2 is YSYEKL. Trimming cost V 0 bases and J 2 bases, with 10 bases left between them. The CDR3 runs 16 residues. The chain's CDR3 is CASSQDRELNTGELFF. CDR3 DNA sequence: TGCGCCAGCAGCCAAGATCGGGAACTTAACACCGGGGAGCTGTTTTTT.

V and J are TRBV12-3 or TRBV12-4 and TRBJ2-5, with D unclear. CDR3 size: 12 residues. V lost 3 bases and J 1 base, leaving 3 bases between the germline ends. As DNA, the CDR3 is TGTGCCAGCAGTTTCGTCCAAGAGACCCAGTACTTC. It codes for CASSFVQETQYF.